These 26 T cell receptor beta chains were sequenced from one sample in a study of follicular helper T cells after annual influenza vaccination. Only in-frame clones appear in the TCRdb table, and some are missing; sequencing was by immunoSEQ multiplex PCR. The table has around 4,300 clones, roughly 87% seen once. Time point denoted: 2014-2015 season, 7 days after vaccination. Here the sequenced sample was CXCR5- memory CD4+ T cells sorted from blood, taken 7 days after influenza vaccination. Receptor source: an adult who received the influenza vaccine.

The chain carries TRBV5-1 and TRBJ2-7; TRBD1 is a possible D gene (5 bases). The CDR3 has 16 residues. The V gene lost 3 bases and the J gene lost 4 bases, with 20 bases spanning the gap. CDR1 and CDR2 (germline): SGHRS, YFSETQ. This CDR3 is CASSSTGPATPYEQYF. DNA of the CDR3: TGCGCCAGCAGCTCAACAGGTCCCGCCACCCCTTACGAGCAGTACTTC.

This clone has a single count. The gene calls are TRBV28 and TRBJ1-4, with D possibly TRBD1 on 5 matching bases. Between the trimmed V and J ends, which lost 6 bases and 3 bases, there was a span of 8 bases. The CDR3 has 13 amino acids. The germline V gene has CDR1 MDHEN and CDR2 SYDVKM. The chain's CDR3 is CASREGANEKLFF. The CDR3 DNA is TGTGCCAGCAGGGAAGGGGCTAATGAAAAACTGTTTTTT. Complete variable domain (other parts from reference TRBV28 and TRBJ1-4): DVKVTQSSRYLVKRTGEKVFLECVQDMDHENMFWYRQDPGLGLRLIYFSYDVKMKEKGDIPEGYSVSREKKERFSLILESASTNQTSMYLCASREGANEKLFFGSGTQLSVL.

The chain uses TRBV29-1 and TRBJ2-5, with D perhaps matching TRBD1 (6 bases). This CDR3 has 13 residues. V was pared by 7 bases and J by 4 bases, with 16 bases between. Germline CDR1 and CDR2: SQVTM and ANQGSEA. CDR3 in amino acids: CSAGQLGPETQYF. Here the CDR3 DNA reads TGCAGCGCTGGACAGTTGGGGCCAGAGACCCAGTACTTC.

The chain has TRBV6-1 and TRBJ1-2; TRBD1 agrees at 8 bases. Germline V gene lookup returns CDR1 MNHNS and CDR2 SASEGT. Trimming at V came to 0 bases and at J to 4 bases, leaving 4 bases not matched to a gene. This CDR3 has 15 amino acids. Written as DNA, the CDR3 is TGTGCCAGCAGTGAAGCGCTGGACAGGGTCTATGGCTACACCTTC. It translates to CASSEALDRVYGYTF.

The gene calls are TRBV2 and TRBJ2-5, with D possibly matching TRBD1 (6 bases). CDR1 and CDR2 (germline): SNHLY, FYNNEI. The CDR3 is 14 amino acids. Deletions cut 6 bases from V and 1 base from J, with 12 bases between. CDR3 sequence reads: CASRAGQLQETQYF. The DNA for the CDR3 is TGTGCCAGCAGGGCCGGACAGCTCCAAGAGACCCAGTACTTC.

This chain uses TRBV5-1 with TRBJ1-2; TRBD1 might be the D (6 bases). From germline, CDR1 is SGHRS and CDR2 YFSETQ. V was shortened by 3 bases and J by 4 bases, with 13 bases between the two germline ends. The CDR3 runs to 14 residues. The CDR3 DNA reads TGCGCCAGCAGCTGGGGGGGCGAGGGCTATGGCTACACCTTC. Amino acid sequence: CASSWGGEGYGYTF.

The rearrangement links TRBV4-1 to TRBJ2-4, with D unclear. V was pared by 1 base and J by 6 bases, with 16 bases between. The CDR3 is 16 amino acids. Germline CDR1 is MGHRA and CDR2 is YSYEKL. The CDR3 sequence is CASSQVGRASRNIQYF. In DNA, the CDR3 is TGCGCCAGCAGCCAAGTGGGTAGGGCGAGTAGAAACATTCAGTACTTC.

V usage is TRBV7-6 and J usage is TRBJ1-2, with 7 bases fitting TRBD1. J gave up 1 base and V 2 bases, and 7 bases lay outside the gene matches. The CDR3 is made up of 16 amino acids. Germline CDR1 is SGHVS and CDR2 is FNYEAQ. CDR3: CASSLTGTANNYGYTF. In DNA, the CDR3 is TGTGCCAGCAGCTTAACCGGGACAGCCAATAACTATGGCTACACCTTC.

This rearrangement joins TRBV28 to TRBJ2-4; TRBD1 agrees at 7 bases. The CDR3 loop spans 16 amino acids. Germline V gene data show CDR1 as MDHEN and CDR2 as SYDVKM. The trim removed 4 bases at V and 7 bases at J, leaving 13 bases unmatched. DNA of the CDR3: TGTGCCAGCAGTTCCAGGGACAGACCCACGGCCAACATTCAGTACTTC. As protein: CASSSRDRPTANIQYF.

The chain employs TRBV9 and TRBJ1-2; weak D call: TRBD1 (5 bases). The CDR3 covers 13 residues. Trimming cost V 0 bases and J 3 bases, with 6 bases left between them. In germline, CDR1 is SGDLS, CDR2 YYNGEE. The chain's CDR3 is CASSVGGDYGYTF. DNA for the CDR3: TGTGCCAGCAGCGTAGGGGGCGACTATGGCTACACCTTC.

This chain uses TRBV23-1 with TRBJ2-3; D might be TRBD2 (6 bases). TRBV23-1 is marked as an open reading frame, function uncertain. The CDR3 covers 16 residues. With 4 bases removed from V and 6 bases from J, the gap between germline ends came to 20 bases. In DNA, the CDR3 is TGCGCCAGCAGTCCCTCGGGCGGGACTTCTCTTGATACGCAGTATTTT. Its translation: CASSPSGGTSLDTQYF.

V usage is TRBV30 and J usage is TRBJ1-4; a possible D gene is TRBD1 (6 bases). This CDR3 is 13 amino acids long. Germline V CDR1 and CDR2: GTSNPN, SVGIG (reference sequence). V shed 2 bases and J shed 6 bases, with 10 bases lying between them. This CDR3 reads CAWSRGVDEKLFF. The CDR3 DNA is TGTGCCTGGAGTAGGGGGGTGGATGAAAAACTGTTTTTT.

The chain employs TRBV11-2 and TRBJ1-3, with D uncertain. The CDR3 is 12 amino acids. In germline, CDR1 is SGHAT, CDR2 FQNNGV. CDR3 bases: TGTGCGGTCGGGAGCTCTGGAAACACCATATATTTT. It specifies CAVGSSGNTIYF.

The V gene is TRBV7-9, the J gene TRBJ2-7, with 11 bases identical to TRBD1. The CDR3 covers 16 residues. Germline values: CDR1 SEHNR, CDR2 FQNEAQ (reference sequence). The V and J ends lost 1 base and 4 bases, in that order; junction bases with no gene match: 6. CDR3 amino acids: CASSLGGTGGPYEQYF. CDR3 coding DNA: TGTGCCAGCAGCTTAGGCGGGACAGGGGGTCCTTACGAGCAGTACTTC.

The chain recombines TRBV18 with TRBJ2-7; TRBD1 is a possible D gene (5 bases). Trimming cost V 0 bases and J 7 bases, with 13 bases left between them. CDR1 is KGHSH, CDR2 LQKENI, per germline. CDR3 size: 14 residues. The CDR3: CASSPPMAKGEQYF. CDR3 nucleotide sequence: TGTGCCAGCTCACCACCTATGGCCAAGGGGGAGCAGTACTTC.

The V and J genes are TRBV9 and TRBJ2-3; TRBD1 matches at 11 bases. The CDR3 consists of 14 residues. Trimming took 7 bases from V and 5 from J; bases not matched to a gene: 6. CDR1 SGDLS and CDR2 YYNGEE come from the germline V gene. The CDR3, as DNA: TGTGCCAGCCGACCGGGACAGGGGGGAGATACGCAGTATTTT. Amino acids: CASRPGQGGDTQYF.

The rearrangement links TRBV4-1 to TRBJ1-4; maybe TRBD1 (6 bases). The CDR3 sequence is 15 residues long. Germline V gives CDR1 MGHRA, CDR2 YSYEKL. Trimming took 6 bases from V and 6 from J, leaving 17 bases between them. CDR3 nucleotide sequence: TGCGCCAGCAGAGATCGACCGGGGGGGCATGAAAAACTGTTTTTT. Translating it yields CASRDRPGGHEKLFF.

This chain uses TRBV6-4 with TRBJ1-1; weak D call: TRBD1 (6 bases). CDR1 is MRHNA and CDR2 is SNTAGT in the germline V gene. Trimming took off 7 bases at V and 1 base at J, with 13 bases between the two ends. The CDR3 runs 14 residues. CDR3 bases: TGTGCCAGCAAACCCCGGACAGAGAACACTGAAGCTTTCTTT. It yields the protein CASKPRTENTEAFF.

The chain links TRBV5-6 to TRBJ1-2; a possible D gene is TRBD1 (5 bases). Germline values: CDR1 SGHDT, CDR2 YYEEEE. Trimming left V 0 bases short and J 5 bases short, with 20 bases between. The CDR3 has 17 amino acids. CDR3 coding DNA: TGTGCCAGCAGCTTGGTCTCGTGGCGCAGGGCGGAGTATGGCTACACCTTC. Its protein is CASSLVSWRRAEYGYTF.

The chain uses TRBV28 and TRBJ2-1; no definite D call. V was cut by 3 bases and J by 5 bases, with 11 bases left in between. The CDR3 covers 14 residues. Germline V gives CDR1 MDHEN, CDR2 SYDVKM. The CDR3 coding sequence is TGTGCCAGCAGTTTGGCTCAACCTAACAATGAGCAGTTCTTC. Translation gives CASSLAQPNNEQFF.

The V and J genes are TRBV4-2 and TRBJ2-1; D is perhaps TRBD2 (6 bases). The CDR3 extends over 15 amino acids. Deletions cut 1 base from V and 10 bases from J, with 17 bases between. The germline gives CDR1 LGHNA, CDR2 YNFKEQ. DNA for the CDR3: TGTGCCAGCAGCCAAGGAAAAGTGGGAGGACAAGAGCAGTTCTTC. Its protein product is CASSQGKVGGQEQFF.

The chain combines TRBV5-4 with TRBJ2-7; possibly TRBD1 or TRBD2 for D (5 bases each). V shed 4 bases and J shed 5 bases, with 19 bases lying between them. Germline V CDR1 and CDR2: SGHNT, YYREEE (reference sequence). The CDR3 is 15 amino acids. The CDR3 here is CASSPVNPGRDEQYF. The CDR3 DNA follows: TGTGCCAGCAGCCCTGTAAATCCGGGACGAGACGAGCAGTACTTC.

CDR3 region: CASSWGLGTSGPETQYF. The CDR3 DNA sequence: TGTGCCAGCAGCTGGGGGCTGGGGACTAGCGGGCCAGAGACCCAGTACTTC. This chain uses TRBV5-4 with TRBJ2-5, with 12 bases lining up with TRBD2. Germline-derived CDR1 and CDR2 are SGHNT and YYREEE (reference sequence). The junction had 10 bases not matched to a gene; V was cut back by 3 bases and J by 4 bases. The CDR3 has 17 residues.

This chain joins TRBV4-1 and TRBJ2-7; the D gene is possibly TRBD2 (5 bases). The germline V gene has CDR1 MGHRA and CDR2 YSYEKL. This CDR3 region has 15 residues. V lost 1 base, J lost 0 bases, and 10 bases lay in between. The CDR3 coding sequence is TGCGCCAGCAGCCAAGCGAAACTAGACTCCTACGAGCAGTACTTC. This codes for CASSQAKLDSYEQYF.

The chain has TRBV27 and TRBJ2-7, with D maybe TRBD1 (6 bases). Germline V gene data show CDR1 as MNHEY and CDR2 as SMNVEV (reference sequence). V was pared by 2 bases and J by 1 base, with 12 bases between. The CDR3 is 15 residues long. CDR3 sequence reads: CASSLGDNLSYEQYF. DNA for the CDR3: TGTGCCAGCAGTTTAGGGGACAATCTATCCTACGAGCAGTACTTC.

V gene TRBV7-2 combines with J gene TRBJ2-4; TRBD2 aligns across 13 bases. The CDR3 contains 15 residues. CDR1 SGHTA and CDR2 FQGNSA come from the germline V gene. The V segment lost 5 bases and the J segment 5 bases; nucleotides outside the gene matches: 3. DNA of the CDR3: TGTGCCAGCAGCCTGGGACTAGCGGGGCAAAACATTCAGTACTTC. It specifies CASSLGLAGQNIQYF.